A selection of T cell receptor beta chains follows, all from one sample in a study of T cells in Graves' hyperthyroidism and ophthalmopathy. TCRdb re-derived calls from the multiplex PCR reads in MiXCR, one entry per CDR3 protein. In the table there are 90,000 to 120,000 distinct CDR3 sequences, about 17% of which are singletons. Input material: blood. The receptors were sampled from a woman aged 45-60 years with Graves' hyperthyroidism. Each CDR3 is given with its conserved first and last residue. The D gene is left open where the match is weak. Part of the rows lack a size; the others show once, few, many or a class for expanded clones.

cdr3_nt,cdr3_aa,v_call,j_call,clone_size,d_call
TGTGCCAGCAGTGTTCCGGGTAAAAACATTCAGTACTTC,CASSVPGKNIQYF,TRBV2,TRBJ2-4,many,.
TGTGCCAGCTCACCAGACGGACAAACAGATACGCAGTATTTT,CASSPDGQTDTQYF,TRBV18,TRBJ2-3,many,.
TGTGCCAGCAGCTTAACGGCGGGAGGGTGGACAGATACGCAGTATTTT,CASSLTAGGWTDTQYF,TRBV11-2,TRBJ2-3,many,TRBD2
TGTGCCAGCAGTTTAGGCGGGGACGGCATTCAGTACTTC,CASSLGGDGIQYF,TRBV28,TRBJ2-4,many,.
TGTGCCAGCAGTTCCTACGATGGCTACACCTTC,CASSSYDGYTF,TRBV28,TRBJ1-2,many,.
TGTAGTGCTCGGAATACAGGGGACCGTCAGCCCCAGCATTTT,CSARNTGDRQPQHF,TRBV20-1,TRBJ1-5,.,TRBD1
TGTGCCAGCAGCCAAGAAGGCCAGCTCTCCTACGAGCAGTACTTC,CASSQEGQLSYEQYF,TRBV4-2,TRBJ2-7,many,.
TGTGCCAGCAGTATAGGGGGGGTGGATGAAAAACTGTTTTTT,CASSIGGVDEKLFF,TRBV6-1,TRBJ1-4,many,.
TGCAGTGCTAGTGCCCGAACCTACAATGAGCAGTTCTTC,CSASARTYNEQFF,TRBV20-1,TRBJ2-1,once,.
TGTGCCAGCAGCTTTGCAGACAGGATCAATGAGCAGTTCTTC,CASSFADRINEQFF,TRBV5-6,TRBJ2-1,few,.
TGTGCCAGCAGCTTAGGTGTTGGGACGAGGTCCTATGGCTACACCTTC,CASSLGVGTRSYGYTF,TRBV7-8,TRBJ1-2,many,.
TGTGCCAGCAGGCGGGCCCCCCTCAGGAATGAGCAGTTCTTC,CASRRAPLRNEQFF,TRBV28,TRBJ2-1,many,.